This TCR beta chain comes out of a study of response to subunit inactivated influenza vaccine. In its sample, this clonotype was seen many times. The CDR3 loop spans 15 amino acids. V gave up 1 base and J gave up 4 bases; unmatched junction bases: 3. CDR1 LGHNT and CDR2 FRNRAP come from the germline V gene. TCRdb called the RT-PCR reads again in MiXCR, with one record for every CDR3 protein. The sample lists some 570,000 distinct CDR3 sequences; 11% were seen once. This sample was shared with a second study, whose subject was T cells expressing NK-cell markers. From that study: UMIs accompanied the 5'RACE template switching by which TCR beta cDNA was made.

The chain joins TRBV12-5 to TRBJ2-5; 10 bases match TRBD2. The receptor comes from a man aged 45-65 years who received an inactivated influenza vaccine. Source: PBMCs from blood, taken on the day of vaccination. In DNA, the CDR3 is TGTGCTAGTGGTTTGGCTATAGCGGGAGGAGAGACCCAGTACTTC. The encoded protein is CASGLAIAGGETQYF.